These 15 T cell receptor beta chains were all obtained from the same sample, sequenced in a study of CD8+ T cells in alopecia areata. Reverse transcription of extracted RNA yielded cDNA, which provided the sequencing template. The protocol was immunoSEQ multiplex PCR, while the TCRdb copy is restricted to in-frame clones and leaves out a portion. The data show over 110,000 clones, approximately 51% seen once. Sequences were derived from CD4+ T cells sorted from blood, sampled at week 0. Source of these receptors: a human donor with alopecia areata.

This clone was counted only a few times. The chain recombines TRBV30 with TRBJ2-1; the D call may be TRBD1 or TRBD2 (5 bases each). The CDR3 has 15 residues. Germline loops: CDR1 GTSNPN, CDR2 SVGIG (reference sequence). V dropped 2 bases and J dropped 6 bases, with 17 bases sitting between them. The CDR3, as DNA: TGTGCCTGGAGTAATGTGAGGGGCTGGGGCAATGAGCAGTTCTTC. As protein: CAWSNVRGWGNEQFF.

Ten or more counts support this clone. The chain recombines TRBV4-2 with TRBJ2-7; 9 bases line up with TRBD2. Germline V CDR1 and CDR2: LGHNA, YNFKEQ. V shed 3 bases and J 7 bases; nucleotides not matched to a gene: 13. This CDR3 comprises 16 residues. The CDR3 DNA is TGTGCCAGCAGCCACCCCGGGGCTAGCGGGATTGGGGAGCAGTACTTC. Its protein product is CASSHPGASGIGEQYF.

This chain connects TRBV19 to TRBJ1-5, with D hard to call. Germline-derived CDR1 and CDR2 are LNHDA and SQIVND (reference sequence). The CDR3 runs 12 residues. V was shortened by 4 bases and J by 9 bases, with 10 bases between the two germline ends. CDR3: CASSTAYAPQHF. The CDR3 nucleotides read TGTGCCAGTAGTACGGCGTACGCGCCCCAGCATTTT.

CDR3 in amino acids: CASSSSGTNPHEQYF. The CDR3 bases are TGTGCCAGCAGCTCCTCCGGGACAAATCCCCACGAGCAGTACTTC. The chain joins TRBV7-3 to TRBJ2-7; a weak D match, TRBD1 (6 bases). V was shortened by 4 bases and J by 5 bases, with 18 bases between the two germline ends. Looked up from germline, CDR1 is SGHTA and CDR2 is FQGTGA. This CDR3 is built from 15 residues.

The chain links TRBV7-9 to TRBJ2-7; D call uncertain. This CDR3 is 13 amino acids long. The germline V gene encodes CDR1 SEHNR and CDR2 FQNEAQ (reference sequence). Trimming took 1 base from V and 2 from J, leaving 6 bases between them. CDR3 sequence (DNA): TGTGCCAGCAGCTTAGTTGGAGCCTACGAGCAGTACTTC. Protein sequence: CASSLVGAYEQYF.

This rearrangement joins TRBV30 to TRBJ2-1, with 7 bases lining up with TRBD2. Per the germline V gene, CDR1 is GTSNPN and CDR2 is SVGIG (reference sequence). The CDR3 has 14 amino acids. Unmatched junction bases numbered 8, after V lost 0 bases and J lost 9 bases. This chain's CDR3 is CAWSVGYGEGEQFF. The CDR3 nucleotides read TGTGCCTGGAGTGTTGGCTACGGGGAGGGTGAGCAGTTCTTC. Drawing the rest from reference TRBV30 and TRBJ2-1, the complete variable domain is SQTIHQWPATLVQPVGSPLSLECTVEGTSNPNLYWYRQAAGRGLQLLFYSVGIGQISSEVPQNLSASRPQDRQFILSSKKLLLSDSGFYLCAWSVGYGEGEQFFGPGTRLTVL.

This clone was found a few times. For the CDR3, the DNA is TGTGCCAGCTCACCGAGGGACTTAAACACTGAAGCTTTCTTT. Its protein product is CASSPRDLNTEAFF. V usage is TRBV18 and J usage is TRBJ1-1, with D perhaps TRBD1 (5 bases). V was shortened by 3 bases and J by 2 bases, with 10 bases between the two germline ends. The CDR3 extends over 14 amino acids. Germline V lookup: CDR1 KGHSH, CDR2 LQKENI.

The CDR3 nucleotides are TGTGCCAGCAGTTGGACGGGGGGAAGCACAGATACGCAGTATTTT. Translated, it gives CASSWTGGSTDTQYF. The rearrangement links TRBV7-2 to TRBJ2-3; 7 nucleotides align to TRBD2. The CDR3 is made up of 15 amino acids. V was pared by 6 bases and J by 0 bases, with 6 bases of the junction left unmatched. Germline values: CDR1 SGHTA, CDR2 FQGNSA. The variable domain in full, completed from reference TRBV7-2 and TRBJ2-3, reads GAGVSQSPSNKVTEKGKDVELRCDPISGHTALYWYRQSLGQGLEFLIYFQGNSAPDKSGLPSDRFSAERTGGSVSTLTIQRTQQEDSAVYLCASSWTGGSTDTQYFGPGTRLTVL.

This rearrangement joins TRBV7-9 to TRBJ2-1; no firm D call. The CDR3 is made up of 11 amino acids. The germline CDR1 and CDR2 sequences are SEHNR and FQNEAQ (reference sequence). Trimming removed 5 bases at V and 10 bases at J, with 9 bases between. CDR3 DNA: TGTGCCAGCAGCATCGTAGGCGAGCAGTTCTTC. It is translated as CASSIVGEQFF.

The genes are TRBV15 and TRBJ1-5; TRBD1 matches 7 bases. The trim removed 2 bases at V and 4 bases at J, leaving 2 bases unmatched. Per germline, CDR1 LNHNV and CDR2 YYDKDF (reference sequence). The CDR3 has 14 residues. The CDR3 coding sequence is TGTGCCACCAGCAGACAGGGGGGGAATCAGCCCCAGCATTTT. It is translated as CATSRQGGNQPQHF.

This clone has a handful of counts. V usage is TRBV29-1 and J usage is TRBJ2-5; TRBD1 aligns across 9 bases. Germline-derived CDR1 and CDR2 are SQVTM and ANQGSEA. V shed 8 bases and J 5 bases; nucleotides not matched to a gene: 9. The CDR3 loop spans 13 amino acids. The CDR3 DNA follows: TGCAGCTCCGGACAGGGGAGTACGGAGACCCAGTACTTC. Protein product: CSSGQGSTETQYF.

The J gene is TRBJ1-3, the V gene TRBV15; D possibly corresponds to TRBD1 (5 bases). CDR1 and CDR2 from the germline V gene are LNHNV and YYDKDF (reference sequence). CDR3 size: 17 residues. V lost 1 base and J lost 0, with 13 bases in between. CDR3 amino acids: CATSRARSQGSGNTIYF. CDR3 DNA sequence: TGTGCCACCAGCAGAGCCCGTAGTCAGGGCTCTGGAAACACCATATATTTT.

Points on this clone: Sequence at one end of the junction differs from germline and may be a read error. J is TRBJ2-3 and V is TRBV30; D may be TRBD2 (6 bases). The CDR3 is 12 amino acids. Germline V CDR1 and CDR2: GTSNPN, SVGIG (reference sequence). CDR3 DNA sequence: TGTGCTTGGAGGGGCCTCACAGATACGCAGTATTTT. Its protein is CAWRGLTDTQYF.

This clone was recorded a few times. V and J are TRBV28 and TRBJ2-3; maybe TRBD1 (6 bases). There are 12 residues in the CDR3. The ends were cut back, 2 bases at V and 9 bases at J, with 9 bases in the middle. Germline assignment: CDR1 MDHEN and CDR2 SYDVKM. Written as DNA, the CDR3 is TGTGCCAGCAGTTTAAGACAGGAGACGCAGTATTTT. Residues: CASSLRQETQYF.

The CDR3 spells CASTRSGGTGELFF. The CDR3 DNA follows: TGTGCCAGCACCCGATCGGGGGGCACCGGGGAGCTGTTTTTT. The chain carries TRBV14 and TRBJ2-2; 7 bases map to TRBD2. There are 14 residues in the CDR3. After removal of 7 bases from V and 4 bases from J, the junction contained 6 bases not matched to a gene. Germline V CDR1 and CDR2: SGHDN, FVKESK.